This section outlines one T cell receptor beta chain sequence together with its context. This specimen comes from a study of blood T cell repertoires in COVID-19. Study-wide background: PBMCs, B-cell-depleted T cells, or T cells provided the cDNA or gDNA that made up the material.

This CDR3 has 15 residues. The V gene lost 8 bases and the J gene lost 1 base, with 17 bases spanning the gap. Germline V CDR1 and CDR2: MDHEN, SYDVKM. The authors' processing: The authors estimated nucleated cell counts from reference gene primer amplification. TCRdb's copy holds only in-frame clones and misses some; the assay was immunoSEQ multiplex PCR. Clonal size and the V and J genes are those of that table, whereas D and trimming came from the DNA. Of some 37,000 clones in the sample, less than 95% were seen once. Input material: peripheral blood. V gene TRBV28 combines with J gene TRBJ1-1, with a weak D call TRBD1 (6 bases). The sequence was obtained from a human donor in a cohort sampled during active COVID-19. The CDR3 DNA follows: TGTGCCAGCGGATCCCTCGGCAGGGGGAACACTGAAGCTTTCTTT. This codes for CASGSLGRGNTEAFF.